This T cell receptor beta chain was found in a study of beta chain features in type 1 diabetes. Only a few counts were recorded for this clone. Every isolated RNA sample was fully reverse transcribed, so sequencing captured expressed TCRB transcripts. TCRdb's copy holds only in-frame clones and misses some; the assay was immunoSEQ multiplex PCR. The sample carries tens of thousands of clones, 51% recorded once. Sequencing was carried out using Tregs from blood. This TCR was recovered from a woman between 18 and 29 years old in good health.

Here the CDR3 reads CASSQDVTGKGGFGYEQYF. CDR3 coding DNA: TGTGCCAGCAGCCAAGATGTAACAGGGAAAGGAGGATTCGGCTACGAGCAGTACTTC. This chain links TRBV4-2 with TRBJ2-7, with a possible D match to TRBD1 (6 bases). CDR3 length: 19 amino acids. Germline CDR1 is LGHNA and CDR2 is YNFKEQ. Trimming cost V 0 bases and J 3 bases, with 24 bases left between them.